This record concerns one T cell receptor beta chain sequence. Its antigen specificity is not known. Base qualities are missing; no much larger clone stands one base away. This specimen belongs to a study of CD8 T cells in Susac syndrome (dated by TCRdb to between 2017 and 2020). As for the study more broadly: Whether CD8+ T cell activation and differentiation in Susac syndrome was antigen driven was tested using repertoire sequencing.

Overall study outcomes, separate from this receptor: The number of individuals in the TCR sequencing and HLA analysis was acknowledged as relatively small.

Peripheral blood CD8+ and CD4+ T cells from healthy donors, Susac syndrome patients and multiple sclerosis patients were profiled by high-throughput TCR beta sequencing. Multiple sclerosis controls were treatment-naive patients with stable or active relapsing-remitting disease fulfilling revised McDonald criteria. CD8+ TEMRA cells were enriched by FACS, while bulk CD8+ and CD4+ T cells were purified by magnetic negative isolation. Blood was collected in EDTA tubes and processed within 24 hours, with PBMCs isolated through density gradient centrifugation. PBMCs intended for TCR sequencing were frozen in liquid nitrogen and were later thawed in a 37 degrees C water bath. The sorted or isolated CD4+, CD8+ and CD8+ TEMRA cells had a purity of 90% or higher. RNA was extracted with the RNeasy kit and about 0.5 to 1 ug was reverse transcribed using random hexamers. The immunoSEQ multiplex PCR assay, covering 54 Vbeta and 13 Jbeta segments, was used to amplify TCR beta CDR3 regions. To correct PCR amplification bias, a synthetic template baseline was used for both primer optimization and computational correction. The authors' pipeline ran thus. Reads were assigned to V, D and J genes according to IMGT and analyzed in immunoSEQ Analyzer, with only productive sequences retained. Clonality was calculated as one minus the Shannon entropy normalized by log2 of the number of productive unique sequences. Public and private clones were assessed among the 100 most prevalent clones of each patient and control. Susac-specific clones were defined as absent from healthy and MS cohorts, 850 to 1,300 published viral clones and other ImmuneACCESS disease sequences. TCRdb took the public reads, trimmed them with fastp at Q25, ran MiXCR for clone calling and kept in-frame beta chains. One record per CDR3 amino acid sequence lists the most common genes and DNA. These V and J calls originate from TCRdb's pipeline instead of the authors' own analysis. The table for this sample lists around 300,000 distinct CDR3 sequences; just over 90% of them were counted only once. The ten largest make up over 0.05% of the sample.

The CDR3 measures 14 amino acids from cysteine to phenylalanine. Only CDR3 DNA remains: 42 bases, in frame from the first base. V lost 4 bases and J lost 7 bases, and the count of bases not matched to a germline gene is 6. The germline V gene specifies SGDLS as CDR1 and YYNGEE as CDR2. Specimen: CD4+ T cells from PBMCs. The clonotype originates from a human donor with multiple sclerosis. The chain employs TRBV9 and TRBJ2-1; the junction holds 9 bases that match TRBD1. In nucleotides, the sequence is TGTGCCAGCAGCCCCCGGACAGGGGTGAATGAGCAGTTCTTC. This yields the protein CASSPRTGVNEQFF.